This entry lists 10 T cell receptor beta chains sequenced from one sample in a study of blood T cells in healthy people across ages. A second about 7 to 12 cycle PCR used barcoded and J-beta primers. TCRdb itself ran the 5' RACE reads through MiXCR, one entry per CDR3 protein. This table holds about 1.4 million distinct CDR3 sequences, around 55% found once. The sequenced material came from blood. The receptors were sampled from a man between 18 and 35 years old in good health.

Here the CDR3 reads CASSDPDISSYEQYF. Written as DNA, the CDR3 is TGTGCCAGCAGTGACCCAGACATTAGCTCCTACGAGCAGTACTTC. This rearrangement joins TRBV2 to TRBJ2-7, with unresolved D. The germline V and J ends were trimmed by 3 bases and 0 bases, with 12 bases remaining between them. Germline-derived CDR1 and CDR2 are SNHLY and FYNNEI. This CDR3 is 15 amino acids long.

The rearrangement uses TRBV7-2 and TRBJ2-7; 10 nucleotides align to TRBD1. The CDR3 totals 15 residues. Germline trimming cut 5 bases from V and 6 bases from J; bases unmatched to any gene: 10. CDR1 and CDR2 from the germline V gene are SGHTA and FQGNSA. The CDR3 coding sequence is TGTGCCAGCAGCCTACCCCGGGACAGGGGAGGCGAGCAGTACTTC. It yields the protein CASSLPRDRGGEQYF.

The count of this clonotype is one. The gene calls are TRBV4-2 and TRBJ1-5; 7 bases map to TRBD1. The germline V gene has CDR1 LGHNA and CDR2 YNFKEQ. V was clipped by 3 bases and J by 4 bases; unmatched bases: 9. The CDR3 consists of 16 residues. The CDR3 DNA reads TGTGCCAGCAGCCAGGTAGGGGGCGGATTAAATCAGCCCCAGCATTTT. Protein sequence: CASSQVGGGLNQPQHF.

The chain is built from TRBV4-3 and TRBJ2-7, with 12 bases identical to TRBD2. Germline-derived CDR1 and CDR2 are LGHNA and YSLEER. J was trimmed by 3 bases and V by 0 bases; bases with no gene match: 9. The CDR3 has 18 residues. The CDR3 sequence is CASSQEISGLAGNYEQYF. CDR3 coding DNA: TGCGCCAGCAGCCAAGAGATTAGCGGACTAGCGGGGAACTACGAGCAGTACTTC.

This clonotype was observed a few times. The gene calls are TRBV4-3 and TRBJ2-7; D is undetermined. The CDR3 length is 16 residues. Germline V lookup: CDR1 LGHNA, CDR2 YSLEER. Trimming cost V 5 bases and J 0 bases, with 17 bases left between them. DNA of the CDR3: TGCGCCAGCAGCTTGCATTCTGGACGCTTCTCCTACGAGCAGTACTTC. Translated: CASSLHSGRFSYEQYF.

This rearrangement joins TRBV27 to TRBJ2-3; D is unclear. CDR1 MNHEY and CDR2 SMNVEV come from the germline V gene (reference sequence). Trimming stripped 6 bases from V and 10 bases from J, with 20 bases between. The CDR3 is 14 amino acids. CDR3 DNA sequence: TGTGCCAGCAGATATATCGAGCCAATGCCTCCGCAGTATTTT. Its translation: CASRYIEPMPPQYF.

This clonotype turned up a few times. The gene calls are TRBV2 and TRBJ2-3, with D possibly TRBD2 on 6 matching bases. Germline V lookup: CDR1 SNHLY, CDR2 FYNNEI. The CDR3 length is 15 residues. V was trimmed by 5 bases and J by 6 bases, leaving 18 bases between them. The CDR3 bases are TGTGCCAGCAGTACCCGACTCGGGAGTAAGGATACGCAGTATTTT. Translated, it gives CASSTRLGSKDTQYF.

The gene calls are TRBV5-5 and TRBJ2-4; tentative D call: TRBD1 (5 bases). The assigned J gene may be wrong: the sequence end matches TRBJ2-5 better. Per the germline V gene, CDR1 is SGHKS and CDR2 is YYEKEE (reference sequence). This CDR3 is 14 amino acids long. Written as DNA, the CDR3 is TGTGCCAGCAGCCGCTCGGACATCCAAGAGACCCAGTACTTC. Translated, it gives CASSRSDIQETQYF.

The V and J genes are TRBV4-3 and TRBJ2-1; D unclear. This CDR3 region has 14 residues. V gave up 0 bases and J gave up 6 bases, with 9 bases separating them. Germline loops: CDR1 LGHNA, CDR2 YSLEER. The CDR3 DNA sequence: TGCGCCAGCAGCCAAGATTTATCGACCAATGAGCAGTTCTTC. Translated: CASSQDLSTNEQFF.

V usage is TRBV4-2 and J usage is TRBJ1-5, with unresolved D. The germline V gene encodes CDR1 LGHNA and CDR2 YNFKEQ. V was trimmed by 1 base and J by 0 bases, leaving 13 bases between them. The CDR3 has 17 residues. The CDR3 DNA sequence: TGTGCCAGCAGCCAAGTGGCAACCGGCGGTAGCAATCAGCCCCAGCATTTT. This gives the protein CASSQVATGGSNQPQHF.